A selection of T cell receptor beta chains follows, all from one sample in a study of T cells in Graves' hyperthyroidism and ophthalmopathy. TCRdb ran MiXCR on the multiplex PCR reads and lists one entry per CDR3 protein. This table has roughly 630,000 distinct CDR3 sequences, around a sixth appearing once. The sequencing sample was made of blood. These receptors were obtained from a woman aged 25 to 39 with Graves' hyperthyroidism. CDR3s include the opening cysteine and the closing phenylalanine or tryptophan. A D gene is named only where the DNA matches it firmly. Part of the rows lack a size; the others show once, few, many or a class for expanded clones.

>TRBV28|TRBJ1-5|.|many
TGTGCCAGCAGTTTTCGACTTGACAGGAGCAATCAGCCCCAGCATTTT
CASSFRLDRSNQPQHF
>TRBV4-2|TRBJ2-7|.|.
TGTGCCAGCAGCCAACTCTCGATGGCAGGGAATGACCGGAGCTCCTACGAGCAGTACTTC
CASSQLSMAGNDRSSYEQYF
>TRBV9|TRBJ2-7|TRBD2|few
TGTGCCAGCAGCGTAGGGGGCGGGAGTTTCGACGAGCAGTACTTC
CASSVGGGSFDEQYF
>TRBV7-9|TRBJ2-3|TRBD2|.
TGTGCCAGCAGCCCGAAAAGCGGGAGGAGGGTAGATACGCAGTATTTT
CASSPKSGRRVDTQYF
>TRBV10-3|TRBJ2-1|TRBD1|once
TGTGCCATCAGTGGTCCGGGACAGGGGGCTTTCGAGCAGTTCTTC
CAISGPGQGAFEQFF
>TRBV9|TRBJ2-1|TRBD2|.
TGTGCCAGCAGCGTAGTTGGAACAAGGACTAGCGGCAATGAGCAGTTCTTC
CASSVVGTRTSGNEQFF
>TRBV24-1|TRBJ2-1|TRBD2|many
TGTGCCACCAGTGAGCGCGGGAGGGCTGGTGAGCAGTTCTTC
CATSERGRAGEQFF
>TRBV3-1|TRBJ2-1|TRBD2|few
TGTGCCAGCAGCCAAGTGCGGAGCGGGAGACGGTACAATGAGCAGTTCTTC
CASSQVRSGRRYNEQFF
>TRBV20-1|TRBJ2-7|.|many
TGCAGTGCTAGAGACACTTCCTACGAGCAGTACTTC
CSARDTSYEQYF
>TRBV15|TRBJ1-2|.|.
TGTGCCACCAGCAGAGAACAGGGCTATGGCTACACCTTC
CATSREQGYGYTF
>TRBV20-1|TRBJ2-1|.|.
TGCAGTGCTAGTTCCAGTTTCGATGAGCAGTTCTTC
CSASSSFDEQFF
>TRBV5-4|TRBJ2-1|TRBD2|.
TGTGCCAGCAGCCCGCGCGGGGGTAGCTCCTACAATGAGCAGTTCTTC
CASSPRGGSSYNEQFF
>TRBV20-1|TRBJ2-5|.|many
TGCAGTGCTAGAGCCGGTTCAGTTGTTTCAGAGACCCAGTACTTC
CSARAGSVVSETQYF
>TRBV15|TRBJ2-1|.|many
TGTGCCACCAGCAGAGCGGCGGGTTCCTCCTACAATGAGCAGTTCTTC
CATSRAAGSSYNEQFF
>TRBV6-5|TRBJ2-1|TRBD2|many
TGTGCCAGCAGTTACTCTAGCGGGAGCTCCTACAATGAGCAGTTCTTC
CASSYSSGSSYNEQFF
>TRBV5-1|TRBJ2-3|TRBD1|many
TGCGCCAGCAGCTTGGTGGGGACAGGGTCTGTGGCCAGCACAGATACGCAGTATTTT
CASSLVGTGSVASTDTQYF
>TRBV6-8|TRBJ2-5|.|.
TGTGCCAGCAGCAGACCCGCTGCCGAGGGCCAGGAACTGGGGGAGACCCAGTACTTC
CASSRPAAEGQELGETQYF
>TRBV18|TRBJ1-5|TRBD1|many
TGTGCCAGCTCACCAGGACAGGGGTGGAATCAGCCCCAGCATTTT
CASSPGQGWNQPQHF
>TRBV28|TRBJ1-6|.|many
TGTGCCAGCAGACCCGGGACAAGAAATTCACCCCTCCACTTT
CASRPGTRNSPLHF
>TRBV20-1|TRBJ2-1|TRBD2|many
TGCAGTGCTTATAGCGGGGGGTTTTACAATGAGCAGTTCTTC
CSAYSGGFYNEQFF
>TRBV4-1|TRBJ1-4|TRBD1|few
TGCGCCAGCAGCCGGACAGGGGATACTAATGAAAAACTGTTTTTT
CASSRTGDTNEKLFF
>TRBV20-1|TRBJ1-1|.|many
TGCAGTGCTAGGAGGGCGGGACGGAATACTGAAGCTTTCTTT
CSARRAGRNTEAFF
>TRBV5-4|TRBJ2-1|.|.
TGTGCCAGCAGCTCCTTATTAGGACAAAGGGTTGAGCAGTTCTTC
CASSSLLGQRVEQFF
>TRBV20-1|TRBJ2-7|TRBD1|few
TGCAGTGCTAGAGATCGAGGGGGCTCGCGCGAGCAGTACTTC
CSARDRGGSREQYF
>TRBV20-1|TRBJ2-7|TRBD2|many
TGCAGTGCCCACGGGGGGGTAGCGGCTACCTACGAGCAGTACTTC
CSAHGGVAATYEQYF
>TRBV6-1|TRBJ2-5|TRBD2|.
TGTGCCAGCAGAAGAGGGACTAGCGGGGTCCGGGAGACCCAGTACTTC
CASRRGTSGVRETQYF
>TRBV28|TRBJ2-7|TRBD2|few
TGTGCCAGCAGTTTGAGCGGGGGTAGGTTCTACGAGCAGTACTTC
CASSLSGGRFYEQYF
>TRBV11-3|TRBJ2-1|.|few
TGTGCCAGCAGCCGGGGTGGACAGTTTATTTACAATGAGCAGTTCTTC
CASSRGGQFIYNEQFF
>TRBV19|TRBJ2-1|TRBD2|few
TGTGCCAGTACCGGGACTAGCGCATACAATGAGCAGTTCTTC
CASTGTSAYNEQFF
>TRBV27|TRBJ1-6|.|many
TGTGCCAGCAGTGTTGGTGGTGACTCACCCCTCCACTTT
CASSVGGDSPLHF
>TRBV11-2|TRBJ1-4|.|many
TGTGCCAGCAGCTACAGCGGCGCCTTAATGGGTAAACTGTTTTTT
CASSYSGALMGKLFF
>TRBV10-3|TRBJ2-2|.|many
TGTGCCATCAGCGTGTTTGGGACCACCGGGGAGCTGTTTTTT
CAISVFGTTGELFF
>TRBV20-1|TRBJ2-3|TRBD2|few
TGCAGTGCTAGCCTTCACCGGGGGGGAGGTGATACGCAGTATTTT
CSASLHRGGGDTQYF
>TRBV6-1|TRBJ2-3|TRBD2|few
TGTGCCAGCAACCTCAGCGGGAGTAGGCCAGATACGCAGTATTTT
CASNLSGSRPDTQYF
>TRBV6-2/TRBV6-3|TRBJ1-6|TRBD1|.
TGTGCCAGCAGCTCAACTAGACAGGGAAAGACTTCACCCCTCCACTTT
CASSSTRQGKTSPLHF
>TRBV29-1|TRBJ2-3|.|few
TGCAGCGTTTTTTCTACGGGAACGGATACGCAGTATTTT
CSVFSTGTDTQYF
>TRBV5-4|TRBJ1-4|.|.
TGTGCCAGCTCCCCCCATGACGGGAATAATGAAAAACTGTTTTTT
CASSPHDGNNEKLFF
>TRBV28|TRBJ2-7|TRBD2|many
TGTGCCAGCAGTTTCTTAGCGGGAGACTACGAGCAGTACTTC
CASSFLAGDYEQYF